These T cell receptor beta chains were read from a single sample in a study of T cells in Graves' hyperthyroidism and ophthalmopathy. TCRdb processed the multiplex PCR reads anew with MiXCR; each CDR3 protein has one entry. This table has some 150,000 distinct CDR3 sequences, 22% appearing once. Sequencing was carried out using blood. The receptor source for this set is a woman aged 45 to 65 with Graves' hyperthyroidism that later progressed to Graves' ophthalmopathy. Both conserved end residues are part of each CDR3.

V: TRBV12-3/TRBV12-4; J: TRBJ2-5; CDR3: CASSFREGTQYF
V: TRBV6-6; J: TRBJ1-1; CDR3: CASSYSIRAATEAFF
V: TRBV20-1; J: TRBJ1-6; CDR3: CSVRLEVSGQGKDSPLHF
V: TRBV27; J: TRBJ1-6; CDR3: CATSPGVWGGNSPLHF
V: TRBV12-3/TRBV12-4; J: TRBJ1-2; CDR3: CASSIRDGYTF
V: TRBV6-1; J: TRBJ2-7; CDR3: CASSDSYRGTYEQYF
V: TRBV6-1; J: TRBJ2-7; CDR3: CASSPFQGDEQYF
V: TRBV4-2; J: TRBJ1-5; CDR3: CASSQEGSGNQPQHF
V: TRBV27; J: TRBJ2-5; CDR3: CASISYDTGKGTQYF
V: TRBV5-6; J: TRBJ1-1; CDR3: CASSNYRGTEAFF
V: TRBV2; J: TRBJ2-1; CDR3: CASSEALWDYHYNEQFF
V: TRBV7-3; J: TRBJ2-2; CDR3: CASSPPDGELFF
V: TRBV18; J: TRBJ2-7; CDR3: CASSPGTSGFEQYF
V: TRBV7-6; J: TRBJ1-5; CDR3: CASSLGTGGVGQPQHF
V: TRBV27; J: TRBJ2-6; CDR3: CASTHRTGIFSANVLTF
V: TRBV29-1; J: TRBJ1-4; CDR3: CSVEAGYEKLFF
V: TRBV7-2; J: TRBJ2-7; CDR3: CASSLGDSPYEQYF
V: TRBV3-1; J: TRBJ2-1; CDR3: CASSQETSPAYNEQFF
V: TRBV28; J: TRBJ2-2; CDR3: CASSYLGPGELFF
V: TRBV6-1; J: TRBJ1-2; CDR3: CASSGTWVGGYTF
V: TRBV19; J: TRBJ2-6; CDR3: CASNPGLGLSGANVLTF
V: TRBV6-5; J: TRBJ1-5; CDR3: CASSYSSDSNQPQHF
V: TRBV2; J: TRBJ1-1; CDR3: CASQDRAGNTEAFF
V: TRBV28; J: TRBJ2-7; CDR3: CASSNRQGTYEQYF
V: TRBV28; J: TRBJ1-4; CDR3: CASSLGPRTEKLFF
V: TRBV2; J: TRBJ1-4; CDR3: CASSWTGSGSREKLFF
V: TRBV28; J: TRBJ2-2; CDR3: CASTPGSGVNTGELFF
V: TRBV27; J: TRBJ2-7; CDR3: CASSRRTGQYEQYF
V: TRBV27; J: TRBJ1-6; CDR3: CASSLSGLNGSPLHF
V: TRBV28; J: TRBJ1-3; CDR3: CASSRGNSGNTIYF
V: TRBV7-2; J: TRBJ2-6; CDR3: CASRARGFNSGANVLTF
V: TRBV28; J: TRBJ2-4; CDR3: CASSTRGLAGSPDIQYF
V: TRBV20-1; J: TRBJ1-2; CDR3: CSAPSDSGNYGYTF
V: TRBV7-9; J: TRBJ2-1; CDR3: CASSSGLAGRSSYNEQFF
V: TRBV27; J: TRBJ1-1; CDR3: CASSPLTGGTEAFF
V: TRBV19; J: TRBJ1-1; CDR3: CASSIVWTGAAGWTEAFF
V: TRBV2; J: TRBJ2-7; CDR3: CASSEVSPMWTSGSYYEQYF
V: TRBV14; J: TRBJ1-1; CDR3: CASSHSGMNTEAFF
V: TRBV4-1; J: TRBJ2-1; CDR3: CASSQRGNEQFF
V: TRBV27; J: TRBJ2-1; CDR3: CASSSTGQELDAYNEQFF
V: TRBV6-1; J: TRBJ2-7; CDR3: CASSGGLSIEEQYF
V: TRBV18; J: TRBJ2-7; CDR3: CASSPRRAYEQYF
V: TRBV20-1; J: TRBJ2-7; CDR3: CSARDPLAGGYEQYF
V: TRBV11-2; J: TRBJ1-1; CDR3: CASSSNRGRLGTEAFF